These 26 T cell receptor beta chains were sequenced from one sample in a study of blood T cells in healthy people across ages. The authors ran a second PCR of roughly 6 to 12 cycles using a sample-barcoded 5' primer and a J-beta primer mix. TCRdb re-analysed the 5' RACE reads in MiXCR, keeping a single row per CDR3 protein. The table shows fewer than 2,000,000 distinct CDR3 sequences, with about 39% occurring only once. The sequencing sample was made of blood. Source of these receptors: a human donor in good health.

V and J are TRBV7-9 and TRBJ2-4; either TRBD1 or TRBD2 may fit D (5 bases each). With 0 bases removed from V and 13 bases from J, the gap between germline ends came to 22 bases. The CDR3 is 16 amino acids. Germline V CDR1 and CDR2: SEHNR, FQNEAQ (reference sequence). The DNA for the CDR3 is TGTGCCAGCAGCTTAGCTAGGGGCCTACTTCCTGGGGAGCAGTACTTC. Translated: CASSLARGLLPGEQYF.

This clonotype has more than one count but fewer than ten. The V call is TRBV3-1, the J call TRBJ1-2; D is possibly TRBD1 (5 bases). This CDR3 has 14 residues. Per the germline V gene, CDR1 is LGHDT and CDR2 is YNNKEL (reference sequence). Between the trimmed V and J ends, which lost 1 base and 8 bases, there was a span of 14 bases. The DNA for the CDR3 is TGTGCCAGCAGCCAAGGGTGGGGCCGCGGAGGCTACACCTTC. Translating it yields CASSQGWGRGGYTF.

This clonotype was counted between two and nine times. The chain couples TRBV27 to TRBJ1-2, with D perhaps TRBD1 (6 bases). V lost 2 bases and J lost 5, with 21 bases in between. The germline V gene encodes CDR1 MNHEY and CDR2 SMNVEV (reference sequence). CDR3 length equals 17 residues. The CDR3 DNA sequence: TGTGCCAGCAGTTTAGGTCAAACGTTAGGACAGCGATATGGCTACACCTTC. Translated, it gives CASSLGQTLGQRYGYTF.

This clonotype was seen a handful of times. This chain uses TRBV25-1 with TRBJ2-3; D not resolved. The CDR3 spans 13 residues. Germline V gives CDR1 MGHDK, CDR2 SYGVNS. V lost 2 bases and J 9 bases, leaving 12 bases between the germline ends. Written as DNA, the CDR3 is TGTGCCAGCAGTGAAGGCCGCGGTAGAACGCAGTATTTT. Translated, it gives CASSEGRGRTQYF.

The chain employs TRBV6-5 and TRBJ1-3; D unresolved. The CDR3 totals 15 residues. From germline, CDR1 is MNHEY and CDR2 SVGAGI. V lost 5 bases and J 0 bases, leaving 11 bases between the germline ends. The CDR3 region has the DNA TGTGCCAGCAGTCGCTGGGGTAGCTCTGGAAACACCATATATTTT. Translating it yields CASSRWGSSGNTIYF.

The chain recombines TRBV6-2 or TRBV6-3 with TRBJ1-5; D unresolved. CDR1 is MNHEY, CDR2 SVGEGT, per germline. The CDR3 length is 13 residues. Trimming left V 1 base short and J 4 bases short, with 5 bases between. CDR3 region: CASSYWGNQPQHF. CDR3 nucleotides: TGTGCCAGCAGTTACTGGGGAAATCAGCCCCAGCATTTT.

Only a few counts were recorded for this clonotype. V and J are TRBV28 and TRBJ1-4; D is possibly TRBD1 (5 bases). The germline gives CDR1 MDHEN, CDR2 SYDVKM. The CDR3 contains 13 residues. V was cut by 5 bases and J by 7 bases, with 11 bases left in between. CDR3 coding DNA: TGTGCCAGCAGTCCCGGGACGAGTGAAAAACTGTTTTTT. It is translated as CASSPGTSEKLFF.

The chain has TRBV7-2 and TRBJ2-5; 7 nucleotides line up with TRBD1. Germline V gene lookup returns CDR1 SGHTA and CDR2 FQGNSA. Trimming removed 1 base from V and 5 bases from J; junction bases left unmatched: 7. CDR3 length: 15 amino acids. As DNA, the CDR3 is TGTGCCAGCAGCTTAGGGGACAGCGGCAGGGAGACCCAGTACTTC. It specifies CASSLGDSGRETQYF.

This chain connects TRBV10-3 to TRBJ1-1; D not resolved. V lost 6 bases and J lost 1, with 15 bases in between. The CDR3 has 15 residues. Germline loops: CDR1 ENHRY, CDR2 SYGVKD. CDR3: CAIRTHSAENTEAFF. For the CDR3, the DNA is TGTGCCATCAGGACCCATTCGGCGGAGAACACTGAAGCTTTCTTT.

The J gene is TRBJ2-1, the V gene TRBV24-1; TRBD2 agrees at 7 bases. The CDR3 runs 16 residues. Germline CDR1 reads KGHDR; CDR2 reads SFDVKD. V lost 3 bases to trimming and J lost 0 bases; unmatched junction nucleotides: 4. The CDR3 here is CATSDLAESSYNEQFF. The CDR3 nucleotides are TGTGCCACCAGTGATCTAGCGGAAAGCTCCTACAATGAGCAGTTCTTC.

The table lists this clonotype with a few counts. The chain uses TRBV18 and TRBJ1-1, with a tentative D call TRBD1 (6 bases). Germline V gene sequence: CDR1 KGHSH, CDR2 LQKENI. Trimming removed 6 bases at V and 3 bases at J, with 11 bases between. The CDR3 loop spans 13 amino acids. In DNA form, the CDR3 reads TGTGCCAGCTCGGCAGGGGAGGACACTGAAGCTTTCTTT. Translation: CASSAGEDTEAFF.

Only a few counts were recorded for this clonotype. One end of the junction varies from germline; a read error may be responsible. The rearrangement uses TRBV20-1 and TRBJ1-2; 8 bases match TRBD1. The CDR3 is 14 amino acids. Looked up from germline, CDR1 is DFQATT and CDR2 is SNEGSKA (reference sequence). CDR3: CSAESGTGRYGHTF. The CDR3 DNA is TGCAGTGCGGAAAGCGGGACAGGAAGATATGGCCACACCTTC.

The V call is TRBV20-1, the J call TRBJ1-2; 7 bases agree with TRBD1. Looked up from germline, CDR1 is DFQATT and CDR2 is SNEGSKA (reference sequence). With 1 base clipped from V and 3 bases from J, the junction kept 5 bases outside the gene matches. CDR3 length: 14 amino acids. CDR3 nucleotides: TGCAGTGCTAGAGGACAGGGACCTTACTATGGCTACACCTTC. Amino acid sequence: CSARGQGPYYGYTF.

The table lists this clonotype with a few counts. CDR3 protein: CASSYIGKEQFF. CDR3 DNA sequence: TGTGCCAGCAGTTATATCGGAAAGGAGCAGTTCTTC. The chain joins TRBV6-2 or TRBV6-3 to TRBJ2-1; D not resolved. Trimming pared 3 bases from V and 10 bases from J, leaving 10 bases between. The CDR3 sequence is 12 residues long. Germline CDR1 is MNHEY and CDR2 is SVGEGT.

The chain combines TRBV7-6 with TRBJ1-4; D gene ambiguous. Germline CDR1 and CDR2: SGHVS and FNYEAQ. Deletions cut 5 bases from V and 5 bases from J, with 15 bases between. The CDR3 runs to 15 residues. As DNA, the CDR3 is TGTGCCAGCAGCCTGACGGCCGGGGAGAATGAAAAACTGTTTTTT. Translated, it gives CASSLTAGENEKLFF. Complete variable domain (other parts from reference TRBV7-6 and TRBJ1-4): GAGVSQSPRYKVTKRGQDVALRCDPISGHVSLYWYRQALGQGPEFLTYFNYEAQQDKSGLPNDRFSAERPEGSISTLTIQRTEQRDSAMYRCASSLTAGENEKLFFGSGTQLSVL.

J is TRBJ1-5 and V is TRBV20-1; D remains ambiguous. This CDR3 has 13 amino acids. V dropped 3 bases and J dropped 7 bases, with 13 bases sitting between them. In germline, CDR1 is DFQATT, CDR2 SNEGSKA (reference sequence). The CDR3 spells CSASEGIDQPQHF. The CDR3, as DNA: TGCAGTGCTAGTGAGGGTATAGACCAGCCCCAGCATTTT.

This sequence joins TRBV7-2 and TRBJ2-2; D not certain. V was trimmed by 4 bases and J by 1 base, leaving 4 bases between them. From germline, CDR1 is SGHTA and CDR2 FQGNSA. The CDR3 has 13 residues. The CDR3 DNA reads TGTGCCAGCAGCTCCATGAACACCGGGGAGCTGTTTTTT. This codes for CASSSMNTGELFF.

J is TRBJ1-1 and V is TRBV7-9; 7 nucleotides align to TRBD1. V trimming: 5 bases; J trimming: 6 bases; junction bases outside the gene matches: 9. Per the germline V gene, CDR1 is SEHNR and CDR2 is FQNEAQ (reference sequence). The CDR3 contains 14 residues. CDR3 region: CASSANRGGAEAFF. The CDR3 DNA reads TGTGCCAGCAGCGCGAACAGGGGAGGGGCTGAAGCTTTCTTT.

This clonotype came up a few times. V is TRBV6-5 and J is TRBJ1-1; TRBD1 is a possible D gene (5 bases). CDR1 MNHEY and CDR2 SVGAGI come from the germline V gene. V lost 6 bases to trimming and J lost 8 bases, with 10 bases between them. The CDR3 extends over 11 amino acids. CDR3 in amino acids: CASRRGYEAFF. The CDR3, as DNA: TGTGCCAGCAGGCGGGGGTACGAAGCTTTCTTT.

As regards this clonotype: The junction shows a germline mismatch at one end, possibly a read error. The J gene is TRBJ2-5, the V gene TRBV7-2; TRBD2 matches 12 bases. TRBJ2-7 explains the end of the DNA better; the J call may be wrong. The CDR3 is 18 amino acids. Germline V lookup: CDR1 SGHTA, CDR2 FQGNSA. The CDR3 reads CANSLGASGGAPVGEQYF. CDR3 coding DNA: TGTGCCAACAGCTTAGGGGCTAGCGGGGGGGCTCCCGTGGGCGAGCAGTACTTC.

The genes are TRBV12-3 or TRBV12-4 and TRBJ2-5; D is possibly TRBD2 (5 bases). Deletions cut 6 bases from V and 4 bases from J, with 18 bases between. There are 15 residues in the CDR3. The CDR3 DNA sequence: TGTGCCAGCAGCCCCGATCCCGGGAATCCAGAGACCCAGTACTTC. Its protein is CASSPDPGNPETQYF.

This clonotype turned up a few times. V usage is TRBV6-5 and J usage is TRBJ1-4; weak D call: TRBD1 (5 bases). The CDR3 sequence is 14 residues long. Germline CDR1 MNHEY, CDR2 SVGAGI. V was clipped by 5 bases and J by 7 bases, with 14 bases between them. CDR3 in DNA: TGTGCCAGCAGTCCCTCGTTAGGGACTGAAAAACTGTTTTTT. Its translation is CASSPSLGTEKLFF.

This clonotype was observed a few times. At one boundary the junction diverges from the germline segment, which might be a read error. The chain has TRBV29-1 and TRBJ2-3; the D gene is possibly TRBD1 (5 bases). The CDR3 runs 13 residues. The germline CDR1 and CDR2 sequences are SQVTM and ANQGSEA. The CDR3: CSVVGTHTGTQYF. In DNA, the CDR3 is TGCAGCGTTGTCGGAACCCACACAGGTACGCAGTATTTT.

V is TRBV24-1 and J is TRBJ2-1; the match to TRBD2 covers 10 bases. The CDR3 contains 16 residues. The germline gives CDR1 KGHDR, CDR2 SFDVKD. V was clipped by 4 bases and J by 5 bases; unmatched bases: 7. The DNA for the CDR3 is TGTGCCACCAGTGACCAGACTAGCGGGCGGAACAATGAGCAGTTCTTC. Its translation: CATSDQTSGRNNEQFF.

This sequence joins TRBV11-3 and TRBJ2-3, with D uncertain. The ends were cut back, 6 bases at V and 2 bases at J, with 9 bases in the middle. This CDR3 is built from 13 residues. Germline assignment: CDR1 SGHNT and CDR2 YENEEA. CDR3 DNA sequence: TGTGCCAGCAGTGGCGGATACACAGATACGCAGTATTTT. Translating gives CASSGGYTDTQYF. Full variable domain (missing parts from reference TRBV11-3 and TRBJ2-3): EAGVVQSPRYKIIEKKQPVAFWCNPISGHNTLYWYLQNLGQGPELLIRYENEEAVDDSQLPKDRFSAERLKGVDSTLKIQPAELGDSAVYLCASSGGYTDTQYFGPGTRLTVL.

Notes on this clonotype: One junction end does not reproduce the germline sequence, and a read error may be involved. The CDR3 loop reads CSAVPTGTSFYGQYF. For the CDR3, the DNA is TGCAGTGCCGTACCAACCGGGACTAGCTTCTACGGGCAGTACTTC. V and J are TRBV20-1 and TRBJ2-7, with 9 bases matching TRBD2. This CDR3 has 15 amino acids. Germline CDR1 DFQATT, CDR2 SNEGSKA (reference sequence).